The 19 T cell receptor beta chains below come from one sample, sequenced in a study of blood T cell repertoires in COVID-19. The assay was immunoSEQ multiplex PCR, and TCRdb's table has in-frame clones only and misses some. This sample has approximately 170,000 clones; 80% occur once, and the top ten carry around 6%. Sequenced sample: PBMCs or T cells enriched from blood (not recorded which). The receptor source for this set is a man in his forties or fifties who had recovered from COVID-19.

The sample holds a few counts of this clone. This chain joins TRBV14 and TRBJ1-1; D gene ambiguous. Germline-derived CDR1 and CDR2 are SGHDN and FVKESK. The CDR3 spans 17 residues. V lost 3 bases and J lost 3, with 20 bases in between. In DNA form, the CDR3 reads TGTGCCAGCAGCCAGAGTAGGACTTCTACTTGGGACACTGAAGCTTTCTTT. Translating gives CASSQSRTSTWDTEAFF.

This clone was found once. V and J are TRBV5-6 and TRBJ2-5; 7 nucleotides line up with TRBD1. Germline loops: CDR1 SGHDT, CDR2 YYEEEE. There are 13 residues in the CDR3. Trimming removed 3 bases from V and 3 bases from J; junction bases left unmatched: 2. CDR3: CASSWDSKETQYF. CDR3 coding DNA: TGTGCCAGCAGCTGGGACAGCAAAGAGACCCAGTACTTC.

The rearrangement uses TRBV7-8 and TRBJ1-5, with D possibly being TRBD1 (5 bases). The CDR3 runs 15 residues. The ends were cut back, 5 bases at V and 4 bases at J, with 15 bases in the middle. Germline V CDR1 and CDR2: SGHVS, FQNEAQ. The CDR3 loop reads CASSDDLKGNQPQHF. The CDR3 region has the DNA TGTGCCAGCAGCGATGATCTAAAGGGGAATCAGCCCCAGCATTTT.

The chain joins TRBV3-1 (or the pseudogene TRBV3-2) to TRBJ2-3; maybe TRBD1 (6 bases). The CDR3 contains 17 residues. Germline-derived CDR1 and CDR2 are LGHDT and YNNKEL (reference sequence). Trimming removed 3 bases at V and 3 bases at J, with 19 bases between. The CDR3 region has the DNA TGTGCCAGCAGCCACCCTTCCAGGGGCCGATTGACAGATACGCAGTATTTT. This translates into CASSHPSRGRLTDTQYF.

CDR3 residues: CASSDTGGGYGYTF. The CDR3 DNA is TGTGCCAGCAGCGATACAGGGGGCGGCTATGGCTACACCTTC. This sequence joins TRBV5-8 and TRBJ1-2; 9 nucleotides align to TRBD1. The CDR3 totals 14 residues. V shed 4 bases, J shed 4 bases, and the junction held 5 bases outside the gene matches. Germline CDR1 and CDR2: SGHTS and YDEGEE.

The CDR3 nucleotides read TGTGCCAGCAGTAACCCCGGGCGGGGCCTTAGAAATGAGCAGTTCTTC. Its translation: CASSNPGRGLRNEQFF. The chain is built from TRBV6-2 or TRBV6-3 and TRBJ2-1; TRBD2 is a possible D gene (6 bases). This CDR3 comprises 16 residues. The germline V and J ends were trimmed by 5 bases and 7 bases, with 21 bases remaining between them. Germline V gene lookup returns CDR1 MNHEY and CDR2 SVGEGT.

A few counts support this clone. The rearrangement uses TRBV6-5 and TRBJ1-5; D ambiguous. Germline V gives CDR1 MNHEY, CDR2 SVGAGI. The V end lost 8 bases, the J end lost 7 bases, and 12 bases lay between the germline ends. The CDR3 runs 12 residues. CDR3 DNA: TGTGCCAGCCAACTAGGTAGGCAGCCCCAGCATTTT. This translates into CASQLGRQPQHF.

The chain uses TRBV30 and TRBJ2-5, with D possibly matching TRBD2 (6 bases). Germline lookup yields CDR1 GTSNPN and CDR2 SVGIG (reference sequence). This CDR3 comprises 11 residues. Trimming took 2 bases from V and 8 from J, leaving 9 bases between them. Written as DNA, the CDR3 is TGTGCCTGGAGTCCCGGGACTACCCAGTACTTC. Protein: CAWSPGTTQYF.

The CDR3 bases are TGCGCCAGCAGCCTCGGTGCAGGGGGCACTGAAGCTTTCTTT. The encoded protein is CASSLGAGGTEAFF. The V gene is TRBV4-1, the J gene TRBJ1-1; 7 positions match TRBD1. V gave up 4 bases and J gave up 4 bases; unmatched junction bases: 6. CDR3 length: 14 amino acids. Germline loops: CDR1 MGHRA, CDR2 YSYEKL.

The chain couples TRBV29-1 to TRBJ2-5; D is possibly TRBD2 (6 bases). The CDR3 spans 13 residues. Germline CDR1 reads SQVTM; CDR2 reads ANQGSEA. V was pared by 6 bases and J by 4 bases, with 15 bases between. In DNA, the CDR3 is TGCAGCGTGGATTGGGAGGTCGCAGAGACCCAGTACTTC. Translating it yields CSVDWEVAETQYF.

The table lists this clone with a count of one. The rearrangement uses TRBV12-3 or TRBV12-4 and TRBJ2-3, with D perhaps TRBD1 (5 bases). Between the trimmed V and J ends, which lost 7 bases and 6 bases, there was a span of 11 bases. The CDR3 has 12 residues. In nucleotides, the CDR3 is TGTGCCAGCACTAATAAGGGGGATACGCAGTATTTT. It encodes CASTNKGDTQYF.

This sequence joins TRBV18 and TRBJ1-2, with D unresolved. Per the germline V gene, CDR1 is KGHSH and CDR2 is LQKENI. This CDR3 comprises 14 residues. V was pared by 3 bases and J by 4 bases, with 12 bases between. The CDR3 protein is CASSPGTGGYGYTF. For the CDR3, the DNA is TGTGCCAGCTCACCGGGTACTGGCGGCTATGGCTACACCTTC.

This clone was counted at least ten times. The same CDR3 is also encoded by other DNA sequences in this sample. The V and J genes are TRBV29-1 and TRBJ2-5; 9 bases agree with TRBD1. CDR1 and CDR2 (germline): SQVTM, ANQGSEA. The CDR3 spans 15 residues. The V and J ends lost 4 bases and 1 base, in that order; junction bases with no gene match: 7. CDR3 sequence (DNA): TGCAGCGTTGTACCCGGGACAGGGCTCCAAGAGACCCAGTACTTC. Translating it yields CSVVPGTGLQETQYF. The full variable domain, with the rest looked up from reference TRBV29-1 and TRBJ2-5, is SAVISQKPSRDICQRGTSLTIQCQVDSQVTMMFWYRQQPGQSLTLIATANQGSEATYESGFVIDKFPISRPNLTFSTLTVSNMSPEDSSIYLCSVVPGTGLQETQYFGPGTRLLVL.

CDR3 amino acids: CASSLVVDNEQFF. CDR3 coding DNA: TGTGCCAGCAGCTTAGTAGTTGACAATGAGCAGTTCTTC. The rearrangement joins TRBV7-2 to TRBJ2-1; D remains unclear. Trimming removed 1 base from V and 5 bases from J, with 6 bases in between. The CDR3 consists of 13 residues. CDR1 is SGHTA and CDR2 is FQGNSA in the germline V gene. Supplemented by reference TRBV7-2 and TRBJ2-1, the full variable domain reads GAGVSQSPSNKVTEKGKDVELRCDPISGHTALYWYRQSLGQGLEFLIYFQGNSAPDKSGLPSDRFSAERTGGSVSTLTIQRTQQEDSAVYLCASSLVVDNEQFFGPGTRLTVL.

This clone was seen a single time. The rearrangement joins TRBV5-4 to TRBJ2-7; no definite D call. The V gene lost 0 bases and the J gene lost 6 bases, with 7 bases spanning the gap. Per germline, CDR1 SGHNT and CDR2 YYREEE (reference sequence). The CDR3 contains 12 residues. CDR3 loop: CASSLDTSEQYF. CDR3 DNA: TGTGCCAGCAGCTTGGATACGAGCGAGCAGTACTTC.

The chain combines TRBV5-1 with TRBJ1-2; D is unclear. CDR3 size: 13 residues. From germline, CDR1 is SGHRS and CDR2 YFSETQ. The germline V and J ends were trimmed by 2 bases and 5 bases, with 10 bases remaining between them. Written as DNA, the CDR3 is TGCGCCAGCAGCTTAAGCCAGGATTATGGCTACACCTTC. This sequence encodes CASSLSQDYGYTF.

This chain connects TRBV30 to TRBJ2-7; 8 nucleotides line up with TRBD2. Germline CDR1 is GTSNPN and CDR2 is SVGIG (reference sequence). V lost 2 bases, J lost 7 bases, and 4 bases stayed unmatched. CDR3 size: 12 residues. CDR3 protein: CAWSLGGGEQYF. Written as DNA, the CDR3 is TGTGCCTGGAGTCTCGGCGGGGGGGAGCAGTACTTC.

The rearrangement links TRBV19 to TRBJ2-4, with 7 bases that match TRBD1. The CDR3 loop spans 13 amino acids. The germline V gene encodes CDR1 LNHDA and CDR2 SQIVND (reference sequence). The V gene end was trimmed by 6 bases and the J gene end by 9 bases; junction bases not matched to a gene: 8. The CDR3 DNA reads TGTGCCAGTAGCCGAGGGGGCTGGCTCATTCAGTACTTC. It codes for CASSRGGWLIQYF. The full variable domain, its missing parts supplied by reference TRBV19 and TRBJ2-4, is DGGITQSPKYLFRKEGQNVTLSCEQNLNHDAMYWYRQDPGQGLRLIYYSQIVNDFQKGDIAEGYSVSREKKESFPLTVTSAQKNPTAFYLCASSRGGWLIQYFGAGTRLSVL.

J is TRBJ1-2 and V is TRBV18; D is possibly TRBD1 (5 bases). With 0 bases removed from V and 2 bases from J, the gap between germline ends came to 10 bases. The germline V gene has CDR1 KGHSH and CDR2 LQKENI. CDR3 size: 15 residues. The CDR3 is CASSPPSTGNYGYTF. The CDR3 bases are TGTGCCAGCTCACCACCCTCTACAGGCAACTATGGCTACACCTTC.